Listed here is a single T cell receptor beta chain. The germline gives CDR1 KGHSH, CDR2 LQKENI. The CDR3 contains 15 residues. The V end was cut by 3 bases, the J end by 1 base, with 12 bases between. Under the authors' procedure: Amplification of reference gene primers was used by the study to estimate nucleated cell counts. Sequenced by immunoSEQ multiplex PCR; TCRdb stores in-frame clones only, minus some. Clonal size and the V and J genes are those of that table, whereas D and trimming came from the DNA. The sample lists roughly 91,000 clones; around 80% were seen once. This specimen comes from a study of blood T cell repertoires in COVID-19. Background on the study: The study drew acute and convalescent COVID-19 samples from the United States, Italy and Spain. In each case, the material was cDNA or gDNA derived from T cells, B-cell-depleted T cells, or PBMCs.

The V and J genes are TRBV18 and TRBJ1-1; TRBD1 might be the D (5 bases). The sequence derives from a woman of 80 years or more with acute or convalescent COVID-19. Sequenced: peripheral blood. The CDR3 DNA reads TGTGCCAGCTCACCGGCGGGGACGGAGAACACTGAAGCTTTCTTT. Translating gives CASSPAGTENTEAFF.